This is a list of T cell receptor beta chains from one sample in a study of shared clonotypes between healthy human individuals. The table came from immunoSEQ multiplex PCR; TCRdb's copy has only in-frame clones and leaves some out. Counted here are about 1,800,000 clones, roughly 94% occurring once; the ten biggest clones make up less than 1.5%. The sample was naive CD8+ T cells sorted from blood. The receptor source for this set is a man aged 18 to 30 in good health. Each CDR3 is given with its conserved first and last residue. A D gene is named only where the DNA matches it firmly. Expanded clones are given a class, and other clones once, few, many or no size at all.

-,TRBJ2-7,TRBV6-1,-,CASSEVAGNYEQYF,TGTGCCAGCAGTGAAGTCGCAGGGAACTACGAGCAGTACTTC
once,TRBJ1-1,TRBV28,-,CASSFNLNTEAFF,TGTGCCAGCAGTTTCAACCTGAACACTGAAGCTTTCTTT
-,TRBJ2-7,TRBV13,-,CASSLGTVYEQYF,TGTGCCAGCAGCTTAGGGACAGTCTACGAGCAGTACTTC
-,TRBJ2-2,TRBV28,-,CASSLQGGGELFF,TGTGCCAGCAGTTTACAGGGCGGCGGGGAGCTGTTTTTT
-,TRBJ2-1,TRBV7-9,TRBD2,CASSSGGLSYNEQFF,TGTGCCAGCAGCTCGGGGGGACTTTCCTACAATGAGCAGTTCTTC
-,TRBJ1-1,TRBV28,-,CASSSPENTEAFF,TGTGCCAGCAGTTCCCCAGAGAACACTGAAGCTTTCTTT
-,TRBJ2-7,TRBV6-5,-,CASSWGRDSPTDEQYF,TGTGCCAGCAGTTGGGGGAGGGACAGCCCAACGGACGAGCAGTACTTC
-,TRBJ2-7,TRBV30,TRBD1,CAWSDSGQVLSYEQYF,TGTGCCTGGAGTGATTCGGGACAGGTCCTCTCCTACGAGCAGTACTTC
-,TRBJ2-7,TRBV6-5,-,CASSYAQGSYEQYF,TGTGCCAGCAGTTACGCCCAGGGGTCCTACGAGCAGTACTTC
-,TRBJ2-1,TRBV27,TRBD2,CASSLSGTSGNIEQFF,TGTGCCAGCAGTTTGTCCGGGACTAGCGGGAATATTGAGCAGTTCTTC
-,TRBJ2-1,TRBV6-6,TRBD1,CASSPGTGLYNEQFF,TGTGCCAGCAGTCCTGGGACAGGGTTATACAATGAGCAGTTCTTC
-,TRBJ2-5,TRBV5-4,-,CASSLAGWETQYF,TGTGCCAGCAGCTTGGCAGGTTGGGAGACCCAGTACTTC
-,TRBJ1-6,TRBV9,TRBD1,CASSVASSGTGGYSPLHF,TGTGCCAGCAGCGTAGCTAGTTCTGGGACAGGGGGTTACTCACCCCTCCACTTT
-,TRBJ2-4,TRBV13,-,CASLQGVLGIQYF,TGTGCCAGTTTACAGGGAGTTTTGGGCATTCAGTACTTC
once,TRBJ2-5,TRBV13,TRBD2,CASSLKSGGGETQYF,TGTGCCAGCAGCTTAAAGAGCGGGGGCGGAGAGACCCAGTACTTC
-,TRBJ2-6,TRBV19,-,CASTASLSGANVLTF,TGTGCCAGTACGGCCAGTCTCTCTGGGGCCAACGTCCTGACTTTC
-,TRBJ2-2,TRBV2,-,CASSTTLGAENTGELFF,TGTGCCAGCAGCACTACCCTGGGGGCGGAGAACACCGGGGAGCTGTTTTTT
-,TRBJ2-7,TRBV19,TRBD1,CASSIAAGGVYEQYF,TGTGCCAGTAGTATAGCGGCAGGGGGCGTCTACGAGCAGTACTTC
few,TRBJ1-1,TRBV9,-,CASSVGGTEAFF,TGTGCCAGCAGCGTAGGAGGCACTGAAGCTTTCTTT
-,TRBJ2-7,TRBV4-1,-,CASSQDQDYLSEQYF,TGCGCCAGCAGCCAAGATCAGGACTACTTGAGCGAGCAGTACTTC
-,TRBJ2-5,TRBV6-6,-,CASSNHGAGEETQYF,TGTGCCAGCTCGAATCACGGGGCCGGGGAAGAGACCCAGTACTTC
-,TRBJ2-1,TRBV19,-,CASSGGGEQFF,TGTGCCAGTAGTGGGGGTGGTGAGCAGTTCTTC
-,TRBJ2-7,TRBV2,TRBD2,CASSWTSGGSYEQYF,TGTGCCAGCAGTTGGACTAGCGGGGGGTCCTACGAGCAGTACTTC
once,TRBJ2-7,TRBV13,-,CASSHNAGGAGEVNEQYF,TGTGCCAGCAGCCATAACGCCGGCGGGGCAGGGGAGGTAAACGAGCAGTACTTC
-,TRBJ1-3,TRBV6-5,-,CASSYIGKGGDTIYF,TGTGCCAGCAGTTACATCGGAAAAGGGGGAGACACCATATATTTT
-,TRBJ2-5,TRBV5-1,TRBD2,CASSVPGLAGSPQETQYF,TGCGCCAGCAGCGTTCCGGGACTAGCGGGATCCCCCCAAGAGACCCAGTACTTC
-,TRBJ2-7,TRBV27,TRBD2,CASSPQAVAGTYEQYF,TGTGCCAGCAGTCCGCAGGCAGTAGCGGGGACCTACGAGCAGTACTTC
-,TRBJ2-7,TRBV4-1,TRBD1,CASSQRTGEVYEQYF,TGCGCCAGCAGCCAAAGGACAGGGGAAGTCTACGAGCAGTACTTC
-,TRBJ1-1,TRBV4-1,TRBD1,CASSERTGRAEAFF,TGCGCCAGCAGCGAACGGACAGGAAGGGCTGAAGCTTTCTTT
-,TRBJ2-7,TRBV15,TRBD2,CATSREWREGWVYEQYF,TGTGCCACCAGCAGAGAATGGCGGGAGGGCTGGGTCTACGAGCAGTACTTC
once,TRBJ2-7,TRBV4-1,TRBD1,CASSQEPSMTGPYEQYF,TGCGCCAGCAGCCAAGAACCCTCGATGACAGGGCCCTACGAGCAGTACTTC
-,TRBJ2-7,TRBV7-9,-,CASSPGTAGYEQYF,TGTGCCAGCAGTCCCGGGACCGCGGGCTACGAGCAGTACTTC
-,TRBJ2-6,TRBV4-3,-,CASSQDRAPSWANVLTF,TGCGCCAGCAGCCAAGATAGGGCACCCTCCTGGGCCAACGTCCTGACTTTC
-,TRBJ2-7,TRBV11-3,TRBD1,CASSEGTGGDEQYF,TGTGCCAGCAGCGAAGGGACAGGGGGCGACGAGCAGTACTTC
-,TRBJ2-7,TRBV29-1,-,CSVEETYEQYF,TGCAGCGTTGAAGAGACCTACGAGCAGTACTTC
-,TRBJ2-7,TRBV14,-,CASSQDVRVDEQYF,TGTGCCAGCAGCCAAGATGTGAGGGTTGACGAGCAGTACTTC
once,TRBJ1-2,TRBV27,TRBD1,CASSLIQGASNGYTF,TGTGCCAGCAGTTTAATACAGGGGGCCTCAAATGGCTACACCTTC
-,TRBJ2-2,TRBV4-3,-,CASSQDQLGSGELFF,TGCGCCAGCAGCCAAGATCAACTCGGGTCCGGGGAGCTGTTTTTT
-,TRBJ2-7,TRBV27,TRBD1,CASRLDAGGGDEQYF,TGTGCCAGCAGGCTAGACGCAGGGGGCGGCGACGAGCAGTACTTC
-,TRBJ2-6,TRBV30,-,CAWTTGSGANVLTF,TGTGCCTGGACTACAGGGTCTGGGGCCAACGTCCTGACTTTC
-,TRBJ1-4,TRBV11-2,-,CASSLGAGSNEKLFF,TGTGCCAGCAGCTTAGGGGCGGGTTCTAATGAAAAACTGTTTTTT
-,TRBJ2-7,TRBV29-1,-,CSVEVGGFPYEQYF,TGCAGCGTTGAAGTCGGGGGCTTTCCCTACGAGCAGTACTTC
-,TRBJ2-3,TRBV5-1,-,CASSLVAGAFSTDTQYF,TGCGCCAGCAGCTTGGTCGCAGGGGCATTTAGCACAGATACGCAGTATTTT
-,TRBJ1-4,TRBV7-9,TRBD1,CASSQARTGEINEKLFF,TGTGCCAGCAGCCAAGCTCGGACAGGGGAGATTAATGAAAAACTGTTTTTT
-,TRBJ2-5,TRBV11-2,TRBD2,CASSLFGLAGGSRKETQYF,TGTGCCAGCAGCTTATTCGGACTAGCGGGGGGGTCCCGGAAAGAGACCCAGTACTTC
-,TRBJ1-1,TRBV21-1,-,CASSKDTRRGRDEAFF,TGTGCCAGCAGCAAAGATACGAGACGGGGGCGGGATGAAGCTTTCTTT
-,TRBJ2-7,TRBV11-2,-,CASSLQPRAPGDEQYF,TGTGCCAGCAGCCTTCAACCCCGGGCCCCGGGTGACGAGCAGTACTTC
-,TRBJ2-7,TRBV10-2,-,CASRVDRSYEQYF,TGCGCCAGCAGAGTGGACCGTTCCTACGAGCAGTACTTC
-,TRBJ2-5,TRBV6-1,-,CASSENLGVEGQETQYF,TGTGCCAGCAGTGAAAATTTAGGGGTGGAGGGCCAAGAGACCCAGTACTTC
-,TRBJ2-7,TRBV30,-,CAWSVSGAYEQYF,TGTGCCTGGAGTGTATCCGGCGCCTACGAGCAGTACTTC
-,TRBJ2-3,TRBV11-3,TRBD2,CASSPGGLAGSTDTQYF,TGTGCCAGCAGCCCGGGAGGACTAGCGGGGAGCACAGATACGCAGTATTTT
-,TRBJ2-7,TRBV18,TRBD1,CASSGGDRGFYEQYF,TGTGCCAGCTCGGGCGGGGACAGGGGGTTCTACGAGCAGTACTTC
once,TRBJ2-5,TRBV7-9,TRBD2,CASSLGLAGLYQETQYF,TGTGCCAGCAGCTTAGGACTAGCGGGCCTGTACCAAGAGACCCAGTACTTC
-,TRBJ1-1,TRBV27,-,CASSLSGGGMTEAFF,TGTGCCAGCAGTTTATCAGGCGGAGGGATGACTGAAGCTTTCTTT
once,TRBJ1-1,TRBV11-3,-,CASSPDPFTEAFF,TGTGCCAGCAGCCCCGACCCCTTCACTGAAGCTTTCTTT
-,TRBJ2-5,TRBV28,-,CASSSMGRETQYF,TGTGCCAGCAGTTCTATGGGGCGAGAGACCCAGTACTTC
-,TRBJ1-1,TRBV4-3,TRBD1,CASSQAGTGEPDAFF,TGCGCCAGCAGCCAAGCCGGGACAGGGGAGCCTGATGCTTTCTTT
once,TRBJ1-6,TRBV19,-,CASSATENSPLHF,TGTGCCAGTAGTGCTACCGAGAATTCACCCCTCCACTTT
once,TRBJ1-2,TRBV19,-,CASSLGFLGDGYTF,TGTGCCAGTAGTCTCGGGTTCCTAGGCGATGGCTACACCTTC
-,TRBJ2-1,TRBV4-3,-,CASSQAPGFERRIDKDEQFF,TGCGCCAGCAGCCAAGCACCCGGTTTTGAGCGGCGCATCGATAAGGATGAGCAGTTCTTC